The sequence of this T cell receptor beta chain was determined in a study of Graves' ophthalmopathy and Graves' hyperthyroidism. Findings and caveats of the study: Most expanded clonotypes in thyroid above 0.001 frequency also showed up in blood. In predicting ophthalmopathy progression, the model reached about 71% sensitivity and approximately 72% specificity.

In germline, CDR1 is SEHNR, CDR2 FQNEAQ (reference sequence). The CDR3 is made up of 15 amino acids. Using RNA transcripts, the TCR beta CDR3 regions were amplified. RT-PCR was first run with HTBI primers, then multiplex PCR in a second round. TCRdb passed the multiplex PCR reads through MiXCR, listing each CDR3 protein once. This repertoire shows 650,000 to 900,000 distinct CDR3 sequences, 40% found once; its top ten account for roughly 46%. As to this clonotype: Antigen specificity is unknown. The junction departs from the called germline gene at one end, perhaps through a read error.

Sample: peripheral blood. The V gene is TRBV7-9, the J gene TRBJ1-5, with TRBD1 identical over 10 bases. This TCR was recovered from an adult man with Graves' ophthalmopathy. This chain's CDR3 is CASSQWTGGIQPQHF. Here the CDR3 DNA reads TGCGCCAGCAGCCAGTGGACAGGGGGTATTCAGCCCCAGCATTTT.